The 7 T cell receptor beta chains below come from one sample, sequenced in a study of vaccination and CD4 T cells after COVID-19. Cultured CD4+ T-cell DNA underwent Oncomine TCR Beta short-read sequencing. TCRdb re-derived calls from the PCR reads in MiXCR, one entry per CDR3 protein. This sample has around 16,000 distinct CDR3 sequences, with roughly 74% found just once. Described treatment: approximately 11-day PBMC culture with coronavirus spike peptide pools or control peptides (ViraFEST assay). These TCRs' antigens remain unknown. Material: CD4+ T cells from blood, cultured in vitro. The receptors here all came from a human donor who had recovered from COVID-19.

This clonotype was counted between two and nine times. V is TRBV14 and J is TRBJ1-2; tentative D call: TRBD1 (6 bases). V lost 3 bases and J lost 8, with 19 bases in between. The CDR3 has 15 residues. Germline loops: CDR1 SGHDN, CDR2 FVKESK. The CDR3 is CASSHSTTGFGGYTF. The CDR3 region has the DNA TGTGCCAGCAGCCACTCCACGACAGGCTTCGGGGGCTACACCTTC.

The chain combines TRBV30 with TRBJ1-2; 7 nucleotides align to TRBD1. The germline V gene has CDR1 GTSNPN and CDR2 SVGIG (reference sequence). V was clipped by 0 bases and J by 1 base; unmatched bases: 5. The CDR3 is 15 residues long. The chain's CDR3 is CAWSVGTAFNYGYTF. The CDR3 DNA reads TGTGCCTGGAGTGTAGGGACAGCCTTTAACTATGGCTACACCTTC.

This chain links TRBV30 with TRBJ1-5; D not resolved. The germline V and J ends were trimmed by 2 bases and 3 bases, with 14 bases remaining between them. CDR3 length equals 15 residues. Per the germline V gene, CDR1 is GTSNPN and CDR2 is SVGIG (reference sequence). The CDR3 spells CAWSLSGSFNQPQHF. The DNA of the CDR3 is TGTGCCTGGAGTTTGAGCGGGAGCTTCAATCAGCCCCAGCATTTT.

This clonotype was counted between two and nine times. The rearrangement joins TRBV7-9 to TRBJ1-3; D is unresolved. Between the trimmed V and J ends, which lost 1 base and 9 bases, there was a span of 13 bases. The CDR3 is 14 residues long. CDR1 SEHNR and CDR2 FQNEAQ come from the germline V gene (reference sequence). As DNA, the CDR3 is TGTGCCAGCAGCTTAGTGGAGGAAGGTAGCACCATATATTTT. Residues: CASSLVEEGSTIYF.

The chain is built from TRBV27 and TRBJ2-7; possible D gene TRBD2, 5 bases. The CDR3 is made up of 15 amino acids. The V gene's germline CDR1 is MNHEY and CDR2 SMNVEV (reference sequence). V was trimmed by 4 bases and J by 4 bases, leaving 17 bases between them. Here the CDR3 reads CASSSSGIGFYEQYF. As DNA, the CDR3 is TGTGCCAGCAGTTCATCGGGAATAGGGTTTTACGAGCAGTACTTC.

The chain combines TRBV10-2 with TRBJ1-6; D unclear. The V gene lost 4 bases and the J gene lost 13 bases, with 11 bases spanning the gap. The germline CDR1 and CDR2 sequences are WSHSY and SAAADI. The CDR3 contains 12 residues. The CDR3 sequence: CASSALVSPLHF. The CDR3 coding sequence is TGCGCCAGCAGTGCACTTGTCTCTCCCCTCCACTTT.

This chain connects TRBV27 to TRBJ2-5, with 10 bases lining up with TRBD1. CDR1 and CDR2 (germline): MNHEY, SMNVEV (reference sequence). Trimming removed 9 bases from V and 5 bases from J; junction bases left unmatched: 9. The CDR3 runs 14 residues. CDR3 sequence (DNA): TGTGCCAGTGGCCGGGACAGGGGCGTGGAGACCCAGTACTTC. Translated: CASGRDRGVETQYF.